Sequencing of this TCR beta chain was carried out in a study of cytomegalovirus exposure and HLA in healthy donors. The ends lost 5 bases at V and 8 bases at J; junction bases unmatched: 6. The CDR3 is 14 amino acids. The germline V gene has CDR1 MNHNS and CDR2 SASEGT. This clone was picked up one time. Use of 60 Vbeta and 13 Jbeta primers characterized the PCR. The assay was immunoSEQ multiplex PCR, and TCRdb's table has in-frame clones only and misses some. The sample contains 220,000 or so clones, about 77% of which appear only once. The chain joins TRBV6-1 to TRBJ2-1, with TRBD2 matching over 10 bases. The TCR comes from a woman in her twenties or thirties in good health and CMV-seronegative. Material: PBMCs. CDR3 bases: TGTGCCAGCAGTTTAGCGGGGGGCCTTCATGAGCAGTTCTTC. Protein: CASSLAGGLHEQFF.